This entry features one TCR beta chain sequence. This record comes from a study of blood T cell repertoires in COVID-19. Study-wide background: Sites in the United States, Italy and Spain provided acute and convalescent COVID-19 samples. T cells, B-cell-depleted T cells, or PBMCs supplied cDNA or gDNA.

CDR1 SGHTA and CDR2 FQGNSA come from the germline V gene. The CDR3 is made up of 14 amino acids. V trimming: 3 bases; J trimming: 5 bases; junction bases outside the gene matches: 1. Original methodology: Nucleated cell counts were estimated from reference gene primer amplification. Profiled with immunoSEQ multiplex PCR; TCRdb holds only in-frame clones, not every one. V and J calls plus clone size are reproduced from that table; the DNA served to infer D and trimming. In the table there are about 180,000 clones, over 80% of which are singletons. This clonotype originated in a woman in her forties or fifties with acute or convalescent COVID-19. The sample consisted of peripheral blood. The chain carries TRBV7-2 and TRBJ2-1; 10 bases agree with TRBD2. CDR3 coding DNA: TGTGCCAGCAGCTTCACTAGCGGGGACAATGAGCAGTTCTTC. Encoded protein: CASSFTSGDNEQFF. Full variable domain (outside the CDR3, taken from reference TRBV7-2 and TRBJ2-1): GAGVSQSPSNKVTEKGKDVELRCDPISGHTALYWYRQSLGQGLEFLIYFQGNSAPDKSGLPSDRFSAERTGGSVSTLTIQRTQQEDSAVYLCASSFTSGDNEQFFGPGTRLTVL.